The rows below give T cell receptor beta chains drawn from one sample of a study of blood T cell repertoires in COVID-19. Measured with immunoSEQ multiplex PCR; TCRdb has only the in-frame clones, and not every one. The data contain roughly 230,000 clones, 80% to 95% of them singletons. Sequencing was performed on peripheral blood. These receptor sequences come from a man aged 30-40 years with COVID-19, enrolled during active disease. Each CDR3 is given with its conserved first and last residue. A D gene is named only where the DNA matches it firmly. Part of the rows lack a size; the others show once, few, many or a class for expanded clones.

abundance: .; j_gene: TRBJ2-7; v_gene: TRBV3-1/TRBV3-2; d_gene: TRBD2; CDR3nt: TGTGCCAGCAGCCAGTCTGGGGGAGGGAACCGCGAGCAGTACTTC; CDR3aa: CASSQSGGGNREQYF
abundance: .; j_gene: TRBJ1-5; v_gene: TRBV18; d_gene: .; CDR3nt: TGTGCCAGCTCACCTGTGGACAGTAGCAATCAGCCCCAGCATTTT; CDR3aa: CASSPVDSSNQPQHF
abundance: .; j_gene: TRBJ2-7; v_gene: TRBV28; d_gene: TRBD2; CDR3nt: TGTGCCAGCAGTTTAATAGTAGCGGGTTCCTCCTACGAGCAGTACTTC; CDR3aa: CASSLIVAGSSYEQYF
abundance: .; j_gene: TRBJ2-1; v_gene: TRBV28; d_gene: .; CDR3nt: TGTGCCAGCAGTTTGGGTGGGCGTAACGGCAATGAGCAGTTCTTC; CDR3aa: CASSLGGRNGNEQFF
abundance: .; j_gene: TRBJ1-2; v_gene: TRBV7-9; d_gene: .; CDR3nt: TGTGCCAGCAGCTTAGCAGGGGGAGATAACTATGGCTACACCTTC; CDR3aa: CASSLAGGDNYGYTF
abundance: .; j_gene: TRBJ2-3; v_gene: TRBV9; d_gene: TRBD2; CDR3nt: TGTGCCAGCAGCGTAGAAGCGACTAGCGGGGGGACAGATACGCAGTATTTT; CDR3aa: CASSVEATSGGTDTQYF
abundance: .; j_gene: TRBJ1-5; v_gene: TRBV19; d_gene: TRBD1; CDR3nt: TGTGCCAGACCGGGACAGGGTTGCAATCAGCCCCAGCATTTT; CDR3aa: CARPGQGCNQPQHF
abundance: .; j_gene: TRBJ2-5; v_gene: TRBV6-5; d_gene: TRBD1; CDR3nt: TGTGCCACCAAAACAGGGGGGCCGCGAGAGACCCAGTACTTC; CDR3aa: CATKTGGPRETQYF
abundance: few; j_gene: TRBJ1-1; v_gene: TRBV11-2; d_gene: TRBD1; CDR3nt: TGTGCCAGCAGCGTCACAGGGGGCACTGAAGCTTTCTTT; CDR3aa: CASSVTGGTEAFF
abundance: .; j_gene: TRBJ1-2; v_gene: TRBV6-5; d_gene: TRBD1; CDR3nt: TGTGCCAGCAGCTCCCACAGGGGGAATGGCTACACCTTC; CDR3aa: CASSSHRGNGYTF
abundance: once; j_gene: TRBJ2-1; v_gene: TRBV7-3; d_gene: TRBD1; CDR3nt: TGTGCCAGCAGCTCCGGGACAGGGTCCCCTAAGCAGTTCTTC; CDR3aa: CASSSGTGSPKQFF
abundance: .; j_gene: TRBJ1-5; v_gene: TRBV5-5; d_gene: .; CDR3nt: TGTGCCAGCAGCTTGGACAGTCTTCAGCCCCAGCATTTT; CDR3aa: CASSLDSLQPQHF
abundance: once; j_gene: TRBJ2-3; v_gene: TRBV18; d_gene: .; CDR3nt: TGTGCCAGCTCACGCTCCAGGGGATCCACAGATACGCAGTATTTT; CDR3aa: CASSRSRGSTDTQYF
abundance: .; j_gene: TRBJ2-3; v_gene: TRBV4-1; d_gene: .; CDR3nt: TGCGCCAGCAGCGCTACTCAGGCTTATACGCAGTATTTT; CDR3aa: CASSATQAYTQYF